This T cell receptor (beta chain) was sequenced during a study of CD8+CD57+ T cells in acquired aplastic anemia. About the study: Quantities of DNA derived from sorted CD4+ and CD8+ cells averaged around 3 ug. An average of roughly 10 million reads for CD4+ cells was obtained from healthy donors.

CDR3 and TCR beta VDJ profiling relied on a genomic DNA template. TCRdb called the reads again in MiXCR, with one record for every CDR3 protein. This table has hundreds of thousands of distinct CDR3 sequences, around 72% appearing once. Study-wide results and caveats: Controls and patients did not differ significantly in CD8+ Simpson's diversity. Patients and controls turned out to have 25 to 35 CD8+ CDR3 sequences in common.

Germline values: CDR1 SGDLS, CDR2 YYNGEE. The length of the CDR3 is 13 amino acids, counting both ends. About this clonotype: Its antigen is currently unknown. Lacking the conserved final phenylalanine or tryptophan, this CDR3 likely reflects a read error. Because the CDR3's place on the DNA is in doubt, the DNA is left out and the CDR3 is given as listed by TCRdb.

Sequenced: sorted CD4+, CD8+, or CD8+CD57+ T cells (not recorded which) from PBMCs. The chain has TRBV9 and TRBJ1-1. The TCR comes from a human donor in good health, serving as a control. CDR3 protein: CASSVGRGGQDTL.